These 20 T cell receptor beta chains originate from one sample sequenced in a study of identical twins. TCRdb passed the 5' RACE reads through MiXCR, listing each CDR3 protein once. In the table there are some 560,000 distinct CDR3 sequences, just under 10% of which are singletons. The sample was also linked to a second study, of yellow fever vaccine responses in identical twins.

The sequenced sample was PBMCs. Source of these receptors: a woman aged 18-30 years in good health.

This clonotype came up a few times. Its ends do not fully match the called genes, so a read error is possible. The chain has TRBV7-8 and TRBJ2-7; a weak D match, TRBD2 (8 bases). Germline assignment: CDR1 SGHVS and CDR2 FQNEAQ. The CDR3 loop spans 16 amino acids. CDR3 in amino acids: CASSWGRRDSPGGRNF. The CDR3, as DNA: TGTGCCAGCAGCTGGGGACGACGGGACAGCCCGGGAGGGCGGAACTTC.

The chain couples TRBV5-5 to TRBJ2-5; D is unresolved. Germline V lookup: CDR1 SGHKS, CDR2 YYEKEE (reference sequence). Trimming stripped 0 bases from V and 2 bases from J, with 11 bases between. The CDR3 has 15 residues. In nucleotides, the CDR3 is TGTGCCAGCAGCTTGGTAAAGGCCACACAAGAGACCCAGTACTTC. Translating it yields CASSLVKATQETQYF.

As DNA, the CDR3 is TGTGCCAGCAGAGAGACTAGCGGGATCTACAATGAGCAGTTCTTC. It codes for CASRETSGIYNEQFF. The chain uses TRBV12-3 or TRBV12-4 and TRBJ2-1; 11 positions agree with TRBD2. CDR3 length: 15 residues. Trimming removed 6 bases from V and 3 bases from J; junction bases left unmatched: 4.

Details on this clonotype: An end of the junction differs from the germline gene, which may be a read error. The chain couples TRBV28 to TRBJ2-1; 11 bases agree with TRBD2. The germline V gene encodes CDR1 MDHEN and CDR2 SYDVKM. The CDR3 is made up of 13 amino acids. Written as DNA, the CDR3 is TGTGCCAGCAGTCTAGCGGGGGGTCAAGTAGGGATCTTC. Its translation: CASSLAGGQVGIF.

This clonotype was observed a handful of times. This sequence joins TRBV6-1 and TRBJ1-1; D not certain. V was trimmed by 6 bases and J by 1 base, leaving 12 bases between them. CDR3 length: 14 amino acids. Germline values: CDR1 MNHNS, CDR2 SASEGT. CDR3 region: CASRLQISNTEAFF. The CDR3 nucleotides are TGTGCCAGCAGACTCCAGATTTCGAACACTGAAGCTTTCTTT.

This clonotype was detected only a few times. This rearrangement joins TRBV20-1 to TRBJ2-3; 10 nucleotides agree with TRBD2. V trimming: 0 bases; J trimming: 4 bases; junction bases outside the gene matches: 10. The CDR3 spans 17 residues. The germline V gene has CDR1 DFQATT and CDR2 SNEGSKA (reference sequence). CDR3 amino acids: CSARDFYSGRSADTQYF. The CDR3 DNA reads as TGCAGTGCTAGAGATTTTTATAGCGGGAGGTCTGCAGATACGCAGTATTTT.

This clonotype was detected ten times or more. The genes are TRBV27 and TRBJ2-7; D might be TRBD1 (5 bases). CDR1 is MNHEY and CDR2 is SMNVEV in the germline V gene (reference sequence). The CDR3 covers 13 residues. Trimming shortened V by 4 bases and J by 2 bases, and 9 bases separated the two germline ends. The CDR3 sequence is CASSSGSPYEQYF. Here the CDR3 DNA reads TGTGCCAGCAGTTCAGGGTCTCCCTACGAGCAGTACTTC.

The rearrangement links TRBV7-2 to TRBJ2-5, with D possibly being TRBD1 (5 bases). The CDR3 sequence is 16 residues long. V was pared by 5 bases and J by 2 bases, with 18 bases between. Germline CDR1 and CDR2: SGHTA and FQGNSA. The CDR3, as DNA: TGTGCCAGCAGCGAGATTAGAAGGGGTTTACAAGAGACCCAGTACTTC. The encoded protein is CASSEIRRGLQETQYF.

This clonotype was detected many times. This chain's CDR3 is CASSLEGGGYEQYF. The CDR3 DNA sequence: TGTGCCAGCAGCCTCGAAGGGGGCGGCTACGAGCAGTACTTC. The V and J genes are TRBV6-2 or TRBV6-3 and TRBJ2-7, with 7 bases that match TRBD1. Trimming took 6 bases from V and 3 from J; bases not matched to a gene: 8. CDR1 and CDR2 from the germline V gene are MNHEY and SVGEGT. The CDR3 sequence is 14 residues long.

In this sample, this clonotype turned up many times. The chain couples TRBV10-3 to TRBJ2-1, with TRBD2 matching over 9 bases. The V segment lost 3 bases and the J segment 7 bases; nucleotides outside the gene matches: 7. The CDR3 sequence is 15 residues long. Per the germline V gene, CDR1 is ENHRY and CDR2 is SYGVKD. The CDR3 here is CAISEWAGGINEQFF. The DNA for the CDR3 is TGTGCCATCAGTGAATGGGCGGGAGGGATAAATGAGCAGTTCTTC.

About this clonotype itself: A much larger clone is a single base away; this may be a read error. The chain uses TRBV11-2 and TRBJ2-7, with D perhaps TRBD1 or TRBD2 (7 bases each). This CDR3 contains 16 residues. The V gene's germline CDR1 is SGHAT and CDR2 FQNNGV. The CDR3 nucleotides are TGTGCCAGCAGCTTGGTTGCAGGGGGACTAATGTACGGGCAGTACTTC. Encoded protein: CASSLVAGGLMYGQYF.

This clonotype was picked up a small number of times. The chain carries TRBV14 and TRBJ2-5, with D maybe TRBD1 (5 bases). The CDR3 runs 16 residues. Per the germline V gene, CDR1 is SGHDN and CDR2 is FVKESK. The V end was cut by 0 bases, the J end by 0 bases, with 11 bases between. The CDR3 loop is CASSQDPNRHQETQYF. In DNA form, the CDR3 reads TGTGCCAGCAGCCAAGATCCCAACAGGCACCAAGAGACCCAGTACTTC. The variable domain in full, completed from reference TRBV14 and TRBJ2-5, reads EAGVTQFPSHSVIEKGQTVTLRCDPISGHDNLYWYRRVMGKEIKFLLHFVKESKQDESGMPNNRFLAERTGGTYSTLKVQPAELEDSGVYFCASSQDPNRHQETQYFGPGTRLLVL.

This chain connects TRBV18 to TRBJ2-3; 7 positions match TRBD2. J gave up 7 bases and V 2 bases, and 3 bases lay outside the gene matches. Per the germline V gene, CDR1 is KGHSH and CDR2 is LQKENI. This CDR3 region has 13 residues. The CDR3 loop reads CASSPSLAHTQYF. The CDR3 DNA reads TGTGCCAGCTCACCATCACTAGCGCATACGCAGTATTTT. The variable domain in full, with the rest retrieved from reference TRBV18 and TRBJ2-3, is NAGVMQNPRHLVRRRGQEARLRCSPMKGHSHVYWYRQLPEEGLKFMVYLQKENIIDESGMPKERFSAEFPKEGPSILRIQQVVRGDSAAYFCASSPSLAHTQYFGPGTRLTVL.

This clonotype was picked up a small number of times. V is TRBV24-1 and J is TRBJ2-2; 7 bases line up with TRBD1. The germline CDR1 and CDR2 sequences are KGHDR and SFDVKD. The CDR3 runs 16 residues. Trimming took 4 bases from V and 6 from J; bases not matched to a gene: 10. Written as DNA, the CDR3 is TGTGCCACCAGTGACCAGACAGGGCTAGGGTCCGGGGAGCTGTTTTTT. It codes for CATSDQTGLGSGELFF.

The sample holds a few counts of this clonotype. The chain recombines TRBV20-1 with TRBJ1-5; D is ambiguous. V gave up 3 bases and J gave up 2 bases, with 11 bases separating them. The V gene's germline CDR1 is DFQATT and CDR2 SNEGSKA (reference sequence). CDR3 size: 14 residues. CDR3 protein: CSARVGVRNQPQHF. In nucleotides, the CDR3 is TGCAGTGCTAGGGTGGGTGTCCGCAATCAGCCCCAGCATTTT.

This clonotype has only a few counts. The chain combines TRBV29-1 with TRBJ2-5; TRBD1 or TRBD2 may be the D gene (5 bases each). CDR1 is SQVTM, CDR2 ANQGSEA, per germline. Trimming took off 5 bases at V and 6 bases at J, with 16 bases between the two ends. CDR3 length: 13 residues. CDR3 sequence (DNA): TGCAGCGTTAATAAGCAGGGCGGGCAGACCCAGTACTTC. The encoded protein is CSVNKQGGQTQYF. The entire variable domain, with the rest obtained from reference TRBV29-1 and TRBJ2-5, is as follows: SAVISQKPSRDICQRGTSLTIQCQVDSQVTMMFWYRQQPGQSLTLIATANQGSEATYESGFVIDKFPISRPNLTFSTLTVSNMSPEDSSIYLCSVNKQGGQTQYFGPGTRLLVL.

This chain uses TRBV19 with TRBJ2-5; D is uncertain. V lost 1 base, J lost 5 bases, and 8 bases lay in between. The CDR3 is 13 amino acids. Germline-derived CDR1 and CDR2 are LNHDA and SQIVND (reference sequence). The chain's CDR3 is CASSIAGPETQYF. The CDR3 DNA sequence: TGTGCCAGTAGTATAGCGGGCCCGGAGACCCAGTACTTC.

This clonotype was counted ten times or more. The genes are TRBV4-2 and TRBJ2-5; D may be TRBD2 (5 bases). The CDR3 is 16 amino acids. Germline loops: CDR1 LGHNA, CDR2 YNFKEQ. The germline V and J ends were trimmed by 2 bases and 4 bases, with 17 bases remaining between them. CDR3 in DNA: TGTGCCAGCAGCCAACGAGGGCAGTTGTCAGGAGAGACCCAGTACTTC. Protein sequence: CASSQRGQLSGETQYF.

The gene calls are TRBV7-9 and TRBJ2-4; 7 bases are a match to TRBD1. This CDR3 is 16 amino acids long. Germline V gene lookup returns CDR1 SEHNR and CDR2 FQNEAQ (reference sequence). Trimming at V came to 5 bases and at J to 1 base, leaving 8 bases not matched to a gene. This CDR3 reads CASSPSGGRAKNIQYF. CDR3 nucleotides: TGTGCCAGCAGCCCATCAGGGGGAAGGGCCAAAAACATTCAGTACTTC.

This clonotype has at least ten counts. The V and J genes are TRBV18 and TRBJ1-5; D gene uncertain. The CDR3 is made up of 13 amino acids. CDR1 is KGHSH and CDR2 is LQKENI in the germline V gene. The V and J ends lost 2 bases and 3 bases respectively, with 5 bases between them. This CDR3 reads CASSPVDNQPQHF. The CDR3 nucleotides are TGTGCCAGCTCACCAGTCGACAATCAGCCCCAGCATTTT.